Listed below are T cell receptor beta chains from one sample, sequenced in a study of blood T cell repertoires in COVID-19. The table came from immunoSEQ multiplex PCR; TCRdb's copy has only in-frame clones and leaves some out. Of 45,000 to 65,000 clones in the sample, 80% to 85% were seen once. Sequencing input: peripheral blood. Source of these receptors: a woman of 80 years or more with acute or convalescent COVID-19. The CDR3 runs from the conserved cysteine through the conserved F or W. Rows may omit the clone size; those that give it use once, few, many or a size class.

CDR3aa: CASSPVASVGGETQYF
abundance: NA
v_gene: TRBV7-6
len: 16

CDR3aa: CASRPEATYEQYF
abundance: NA
v_gene: TRBV25-1
len: 13

CDR3aa: CASSPAGNTEAFF
abundance: few
v_gene: TRBV5-1
len: 13

CDR3aa: CASSDRGLVEKLFF
abundance: NA
v_gene: TRBV10-2
len: 14

CDR3aa: CASTVQRGSGETQYF
abundance: NA
v_gene: TRBV25-1
len: 15

CDR3aa: CASSLYAGVNIQYF
abundance: NA
v_gene: TRBV5-1
len: 14

CDR3aa: CASSKPGEGGNEQFF
abundance: few
v_gene: TRBV4-2
len: 15

CDR3aa: CASSGMGIGNEKLFF
abundance: NA
v_gene: TRBV6-5
len: 15

CDR3aa: CASSSLPSTYNEQFF
abundance: NA
v_gene: TRBV19
len: 15

CDR3aa: CASSQNRGRYEQYF
abundance: NA
v_gene: TRBV3-1/TRBV3-2
len: 14

CDR3aa: CASSLAPRGTYEQYF
abundance: NA
v_gene: TRBV7-6
len: 15

CDR3aa: CASSQTGQGEAFF
abundance: NA
v_gene: TRBV3-1/TRBV3-2
len: 13

CDR3aa: CSVGPTSSGNTIYF
abundance: NA
v_gene: TRBV29-1
len: 14

CDR3aa: CASRTSGEDEQFF
abundance: few
v_gene: TRBV6-5
len: 13

CDR3aa: CASSEGRTQETQYF
abundance: NA
v_gene: TRBV2
len: 14

CDR3aa: CASSLDRNYGYTF
abundance: NA
v_gene: TRBV5-6
len: 13

CDR3aa: CASGLGLLQSGNTIYF
abundance: NA
v_gene: TRBV12-5
len: 16

CDR3aa: CASSLGTGTDYGYTF
abundance: NA
v_gene: TRBV5-5
len: 15

CDR3aa: CASRKSPIPGQGTNVLTF
abundance: few
v_gene: TRBV27
len: 18

CDR3aa: CATSVGQANSEAFF
abundance: NA
v_gene: TRBV2
len: 14

CDR3aa: CASSVDPGGSGSPLHF
abundance: NA
v_gene: TRBV5-6
len: 16

CDR3aa: CSVSSGGYTF
abundance: NA
v_gene: TRBV29-1
len: 10

CDR3aa: CAWGGRRSSYNEQFF
abundance: NA
v_gene: TRBV30
len: 15

CDR3aa: CASSLGSVAGGPNTGELFF
abundance: NA
v_gene: TRBV5-1
len: 19

CDR3aa: CASSRPGTFEAFF
abundance: NA
v_gene: TRBV6-5
len: 13

CDR3aa: CASSYGQGLYNEQFF
abundance: NA
v_gene: TRBV6-6
len: 15

CDR3aa: CASSQGYARDYEQYF
abundance: NA
v_gene: TRBV4-1
len: 15

CDR3aa: CASRGLAGNEQYF
abundance: NA
v_gene: TRBV3-1/TRBV3-2
len: 13

CDR3aa: CASSESGGQYLYGYTF
abundance: NA
v_gene: TRBV10-2
len: 16

CDR3aa: CAVSQGANYGYTF
abundance: NA
v_gene: TRBV6-5
len: 13

CDR3aa: CASSFPGLAYEQYF
abundance: NA
v_gene: TRBV7-2
len: 14

CDR3aa: CASSYSRGREQYF
abundance: few
v_gene: TRBV6-6
len: 13

CDR3aa: CASSQDRRNEQFF
abundance: few
v_gene: TRBV14
len: 13

CDR3aa: CASSPGTRDGQPQHF
abundance: NA
v_gene: TRBV6-5
len: 15

CDR3aa: CSVEQGGDTIYF
abundance: NA
v_gene: TRBV29-1
len: 12

CDR3aa: CASYQGQGAGEAFF
abundance: NA
v_gene: TRBV18
len: 14

CDR3aa: CASSKGMGLGQGVFYGYTF
abundance: NA
v_gene: TRBV21-1
len: 19

CDR3aa: CASSTRDRGDEKLFF
abundance: NA
v_gene: TRBV18
len: 15

CDR3aa: CASSLVGGTNEKLFF
abundance: NA
v_gene: TRBV5-1
len: 15

CDR3aa: CASSYFQGSGELFF
abundance: NA
v_gene: TRBV6-5
len: 14

CDR3aa: CASSRDRGYNEQFF
abundance: NA
v_gene: TRBV19
len: 14

CDR3aa: CASSVPRGSYNSPLHF
abundance: NA
v_gene: TRBV6-1
len: 16

CDR3aa: CASSPGGSPLHF
abundance: NA
v_gene: TRBV6-6
len: 12

CDR3aa: CASSLGQGPIYF
abundance: NA
v_gene: TRBV5-8
len: 12

CDR3aa: CASRPPEGGNQPQHF
abundance: NA
v_gene: TRBV6-6
len: 15